This T cell receptor (beta chain) was recorded in a study of T cells in Graves' hyperthyroidism and ophthalmopathy. On the study more broadly: Pretreatment peripheral blood was obtained at initial diagnosis.

For the diagnoses, clinical symptoms, serum thyroxine and TRAb, thyroid ultrasound and orbital computed tomography were used. Regarding the study as a whole: By a 13 V-J model, ophthalmopathy was set apart from stable hyperthyroidism. Researchers found most expanded thyroid clonotypes above 0.001 in blood as well.

Researchers amplified the TCR beta CDR3 regions from RNA transcripts. TCR CDR3 underwent first-round RT-PCR with the HTBI primer set. TCRdb reanalysed the multiplex PCR reads using MiXCR and keeps one entry per CDR3 protein. The top ten hold 3.5% to 4% of the sample, which has some 400,000 distinct CDR3 sequences, roughly 19% seen once. The CDR3 has 16 residues. Germline lookup yields CDR1 MNHEY and CDR2 SMNVEV (reference sequence). The V gene lost 8 bases and the J gene lost 0 bases, with 20 bases spanning the gap. This clonotype was recorded many times. As yet, its antigen is unknown. This receptor was identified in a woman under 30 with Graves' hyperthyroidism. The sample taken for sequencing was blood. The chain combines TRBV27 with TRBJ2-7; D call uncertain. The CDR3 bases are TGTGCCAGCGCCAAACGCACTCCACCCAGCTCCTACGAGCAGTACTTC. The encoded protein is CASAKRTPPSSYEQYF.